This T cell receptor (beta chain) is from a study of T cell responses to AZD1222 COVID-19 vaccine. Germline CDR1 MNHEY, CDR2 SMNVEV (reference sequence). V was cut by 2 bases and J by 3 bases, with 13 bases left in between. The CDR3 covers 16 residues. The table came from immunoSEQ multiplex PCR; TCRdb's copy has only in-frame clones and leaves some out. This sample yields roughly 93,000 clones, of which roughly 89% are seen a single time; less than 6% belongs to the top ten. The receptor's source is an adult who received the AZD1222 COVID-19 vaccine. This material consisted of peripheral blood, taken 28 days after the second AZD1222 dose. This chain connects TRBV27 to TRBJ1-4; D possibly corresponds to TRBD1 (6 bases). CDR3: CASSLIRGSANEKLFF. The CDR3 nucleotides read TGTGCCAGCAGTTTAATAAGGGGGTCGGCTAATGAAAAACTGTTTTTT.